Sequencing of this TCR beta chain was carried out in a study of beta chain features in type 1 diabetes. V was pared by 3 bases and J by 5 bases, with 3 bases of the junction left unmatched. This CDR3 is 15 amino acids long. The germline V gene encodes CDR1 WSHSY and CDR2 SAAADI. This clone occurred a few times. Its target is not known. Of the isolated RNA, all was reverse transcribed, and so the sequenced material was expressed TCRB transcripts. The method was immunoSEQ multiplex PCR; TCRdb's version includes in-frame clones alone and lacks a portion of them. The sample comprises about 250,000 clones, 14% of which are singletons, and approximately 0.024% rests with the top ten. Study-level findings and limits: Type 1 diabetes patients had moderately but significantly shorter TCRB CDR3s in all four CD4+ subsets.

Sample: naive CD4+ T cells from blood. The clonotype comes from a woman aged 35 to 49 in good health. This chain joins TRBV10-2 and TRBJ2-2, with TRBD2 matching 10 bases. The CDR3 sequence: CASSDSGGRTGELFF. The CDR3 nucleotides read TGCGCCAGCAGTGATAGCGGGGGGCGGACCGGGGAGCTGTTTTTT.